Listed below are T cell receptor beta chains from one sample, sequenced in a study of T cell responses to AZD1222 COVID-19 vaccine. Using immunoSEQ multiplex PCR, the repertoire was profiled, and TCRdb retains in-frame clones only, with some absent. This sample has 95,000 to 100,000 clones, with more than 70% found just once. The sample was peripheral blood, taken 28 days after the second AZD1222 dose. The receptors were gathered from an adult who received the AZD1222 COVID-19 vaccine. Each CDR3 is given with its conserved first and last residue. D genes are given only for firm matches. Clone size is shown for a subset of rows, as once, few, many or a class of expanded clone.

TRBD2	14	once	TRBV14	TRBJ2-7	TGTGCCAGCAGCCAGCGGAGACTAGCAATCGAGCAGTACTTC	CASSQRRLAIEQYF
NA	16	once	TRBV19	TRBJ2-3	TGTGCCAGTAGTTCCTCCGGGCGGAGCTACACAGATACGCAGTATTTT	CASSSSGRSYTDTQYF
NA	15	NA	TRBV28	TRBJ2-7	TGTGCCAGCAGCTTAAGGGGTCTGCTGATTTACGAGCAGTACTTC	CASSLRGLLIYEQYF
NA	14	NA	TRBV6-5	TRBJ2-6	TGTGCCGGTGACAGCGGCTCTGGGGCCAACGTCCTGACTTTC	CAGDSGSGANVLTF
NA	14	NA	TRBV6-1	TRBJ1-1	TGTGCCAGCAGTGAAATTTGGAGGGACACTGAAGCTTTCTTT	CASSEIWRDTEAFF
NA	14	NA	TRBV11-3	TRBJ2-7	TGTGCCAGCAGCTTAACCCCGAGCTCCTACGAGCAGTACTTC	CASSLTPSSYEQYF
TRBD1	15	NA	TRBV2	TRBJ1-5	TGTGCCAGCAGTGAAGAGACAGGGGGCAATCAGCCCCAGCATTTT	CASSEETGGNQPQHF
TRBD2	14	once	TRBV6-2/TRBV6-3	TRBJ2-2	TGTGCCAGCAGCCCCGGACTAGTCACCGGGGAGCTGTTTTTT	CASSPGLVTGELFF
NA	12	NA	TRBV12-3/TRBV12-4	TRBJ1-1	TGTGCCAGCAGCTTTTTGAACACTGAAGCTTTCTTT	CASSFLNTEAFF
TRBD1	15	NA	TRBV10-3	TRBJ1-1	TGTGCCATCAGTGGAGGGACAGGGGTGAACACTGAAGCTTTCTTT	CAISGGTGVNTEAFF
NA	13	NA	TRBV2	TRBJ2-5	TGTGCCAGCATTGCTCGAGGGAAAGAGACCCAGTACTTC	CASIARGKETQYF
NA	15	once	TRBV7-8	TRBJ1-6	TGTGCCAGCAGCGCCAGACAGGCGGGAAATTCACCCCTCCACTTT	CASSARQAGNSPLHF
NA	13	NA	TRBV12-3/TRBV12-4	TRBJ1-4	TGTGCCAGCACCGAACGCCTAGGTGAAAAACTGTTTTTT	CASTERLGEKLFF
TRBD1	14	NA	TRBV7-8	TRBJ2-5	TGTGCCAGCAGCGCCCAAACAGGGGTGGAGACCCAGTACTTC	CASSAQTGVETQYF
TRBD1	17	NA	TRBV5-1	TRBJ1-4	TGCGCCAGCAGCTTGGCGGGACAGATTCAACTTAATGAAAAACTGTTTTTT	CASSLAGQIQLNEKLFF
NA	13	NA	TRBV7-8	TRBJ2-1	TGTGCCAGCAGCTTAGCGCCCGGGGATGAGCAGTTCTTC	CASSLAPGDEQFF
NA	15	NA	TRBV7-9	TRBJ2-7	TGTGCCAGCAGCCCAAGGGGTGGGATGGAGCGCGAGCAGTACTTC	CASSPRGGMEREQYF
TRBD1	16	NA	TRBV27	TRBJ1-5	TGTGCCAGCAGTTCGACAGGGGGCCCCTACAATCAGCCCCAGCATTTT	CASSSTGGPYNQPQHF
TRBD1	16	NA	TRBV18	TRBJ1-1	TGTGCCAGCTCACCGTACGGACAGGGGACCGTCACTGAAGCTTTCTTT	CASSPYGQGTVTEAFF
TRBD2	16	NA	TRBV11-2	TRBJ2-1	TGTGCCAGCAGCCGCAAACCGGGGCTAGCGGGAGGTGAGCAGTTCTTC	CASSRKPGLAGGEQFF
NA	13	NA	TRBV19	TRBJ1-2	TGTGCCAGTAGCGCAGGACCGTACTATGGCTACACCTTC	CASSAGPYYGYTF
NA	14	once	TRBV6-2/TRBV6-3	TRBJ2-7	TGTGCCAGCAGTACGGGACTGTGGGCCTACGAGCAGTACTTC	CASSTGLWAYEQYF
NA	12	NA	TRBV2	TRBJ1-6	TGTGCCAGCGGAAGGACCCAACCGCCCCTCCACTTT	CASGRTQPPLHF
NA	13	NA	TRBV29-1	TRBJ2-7	TGCAGCGCAACCGGGACGGGCTCCTACGAGCAGTACTTC	CSATGTGSYEQYF
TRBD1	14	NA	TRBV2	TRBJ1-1	TGTGCCAGCATGTCGGGACAGGGGTACACTGAAGCTTTCTTT	CASMSGQGYTEAFF
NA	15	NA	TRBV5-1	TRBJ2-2	TGCGCCAGCAGCTTGGGTTCAGGCGTCACCGGGGAGCTGTTTTTT	CASSLGSGVTGELFF
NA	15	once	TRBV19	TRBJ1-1	TGTGCCAGTAGTATAGGAGCAGGGCTGAGGGCTGAAGCTTTCTTT	CASSIGAGLRAEAFF
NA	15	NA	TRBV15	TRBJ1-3	TGTGCCACCAGCAGAGACGCCGTCTCTGGAAACACCATATATTTT	CATSRDAVSGNTIYF
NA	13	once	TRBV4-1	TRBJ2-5	TGCGCCAGCAGCCAGGGAAGTGAAGAGACCCAGTACTTC	CASSQGSEETQYF
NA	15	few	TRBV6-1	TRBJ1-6	TGTGCCAGCAGTGAAATGAGCTCCTATAATTCACCCCTCCACTTT	CASSEMSSYNSPLHF
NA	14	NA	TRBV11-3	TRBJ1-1	TGTGCCAGCAGCTCTGCCGGGACGAACACTGAAGCTTTCTTT	CASSSAGTNTEAFF
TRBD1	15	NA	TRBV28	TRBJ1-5	TGTGCCAGCAGTTTACCTGACAGGGCCGGTCAGCCCCAGCATTTT	CASSLPDRAGQPQHF
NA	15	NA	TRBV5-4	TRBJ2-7	TGTGCCAGCAGCAAAGACCCGGGGCCGGATTACGAGCAGTACTTC	CASSKDPGPDYEQYF
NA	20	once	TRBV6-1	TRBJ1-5	TGTGCCAGCAGTGAACGATGGGCAGGAGGCCGGGCAGTAGGGAATCAGCCCCAGCATTTT	CASSERWAGGRAVGNQPQHF
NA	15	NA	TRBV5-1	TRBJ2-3	TGCGCCAGCAAGGAAGGTGGGGTAGCCACAGATACGCAGTATTTT	CASKEGGVATDTQYF
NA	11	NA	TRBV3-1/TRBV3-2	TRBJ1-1	TGTGCCAGCAGCCAGAACACTGAAGCTTTCTTT	CASSQNTEAFF
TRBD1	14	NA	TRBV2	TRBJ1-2	TGTGCCAACCTACCGGGACAGGGTTACTATGGCTACACCTTC	CANLPGQGYYGYTF
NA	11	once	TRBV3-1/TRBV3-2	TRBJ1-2	TGTGCCAGCAGCGCCGGGAGGGGACTCACCTTC	CASSAGRGLTF
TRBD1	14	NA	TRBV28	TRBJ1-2	TGTGCCAGCAGTACAGGGGGCGCTGGCTATGGCTACACCTTC	CASSTGGAGYGYTF
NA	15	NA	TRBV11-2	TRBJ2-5	TGTGCCAGCACCGAAGGGCCGAATTTCCAAGAGACCCAGTACTTC	CASTEGPNFQETQYF
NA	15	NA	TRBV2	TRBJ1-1	TGTGCCAGCAGTGCCACAGGAGGACCCACGAGAGGAGCTTTCTTT	CASSATGGPTRGAFF
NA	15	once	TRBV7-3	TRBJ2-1	TGTGCCAGCAGCTTAGTTCGCGGGACGTACAATGAGCAGTTCTTC	CASSLVRGTYNEQFF
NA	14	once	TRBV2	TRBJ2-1	TGTGCCAGCAGCCGGGAAATAGGGGCCAATGAGCAGTTCTTC	CASSREIGANEQFF
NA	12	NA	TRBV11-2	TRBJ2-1	TGTGCCAGCAGCTTCAGGAGCTATGAGCAGTTCTTC	CASSFRSYEQFF
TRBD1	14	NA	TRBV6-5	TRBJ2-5	TGTGCCAGCATCAGGACAGGGGTGGGAGAGACCCAGTACTTC	CASIRTGVGETQYF
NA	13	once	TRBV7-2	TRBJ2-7	TGTGCCAGCAGCTTAGCGGTTGCCTACGAGCAGTACTTC	CASSLAVAYEQYF
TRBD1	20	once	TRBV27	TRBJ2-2	TGTGCCAGCAGTTTGGTTGTGTGGACAGGGGGCCGTTGGGACACCGGGGAGCTGTTTTTT	CASSLVVWTGGRWDTGELFF
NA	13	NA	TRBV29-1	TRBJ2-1	TGCAGCGTTGGGGCCGGATCAATGAGAGGGCAGTTCTTC	CSVGAGSMRGQFF
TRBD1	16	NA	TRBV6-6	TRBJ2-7	TGTGCCAGCAGTTACTCGGGACAGGGGGCCGCCTACGAGCAGTACTTC	CASSYSGQGAAYEQYF
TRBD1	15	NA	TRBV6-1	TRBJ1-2	TGTGCCAGCAGTGAAAGCGGACAGGGGATCTATGGCTACACCTTC	CASSESGQGIYGYTF
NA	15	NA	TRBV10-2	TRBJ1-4	TGCGCCAGCAGCGTAGGGTCCAAAGCTAATGAAAAACTGTTTTTT	CASSVGSKANEKLFF
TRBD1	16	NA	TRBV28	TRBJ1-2	TGTGCCAGCAGCTATAAATTAGGACAGGGGAGGGATGGCTACACCTTC	CASSYKLGQGRDGYTF
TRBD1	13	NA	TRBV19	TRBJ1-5	TGTGCCAGTTCGACAGGGGGGCAGCGGCCCCAGCATTTT	CASSTGGQRPQHF